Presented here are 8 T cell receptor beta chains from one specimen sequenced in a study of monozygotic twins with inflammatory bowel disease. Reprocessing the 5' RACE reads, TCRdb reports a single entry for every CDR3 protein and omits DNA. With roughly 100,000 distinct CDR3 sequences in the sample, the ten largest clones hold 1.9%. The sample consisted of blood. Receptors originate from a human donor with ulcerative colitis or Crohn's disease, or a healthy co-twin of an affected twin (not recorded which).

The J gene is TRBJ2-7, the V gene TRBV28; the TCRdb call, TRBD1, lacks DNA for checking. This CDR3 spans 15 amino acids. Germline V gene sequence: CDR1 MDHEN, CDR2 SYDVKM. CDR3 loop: CASSPVGGRGYEQYF.

The CDR3: CASSFFQGGTGELFF. This rearrangement joins TRBV12-3 or TRBV12-4 to TRBJ2-2; TCRdb gives TRBD2 as the D gene, but with no DNA this cannot be confirmed. CDR3 length: 15 residues.

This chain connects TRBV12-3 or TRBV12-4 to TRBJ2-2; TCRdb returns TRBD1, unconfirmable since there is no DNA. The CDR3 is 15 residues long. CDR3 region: CASSRGSGNTGELFF.

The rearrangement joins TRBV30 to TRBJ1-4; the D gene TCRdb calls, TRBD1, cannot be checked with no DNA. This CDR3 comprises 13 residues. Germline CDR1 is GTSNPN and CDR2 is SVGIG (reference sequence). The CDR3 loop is CAWRTAGPEKLFF.

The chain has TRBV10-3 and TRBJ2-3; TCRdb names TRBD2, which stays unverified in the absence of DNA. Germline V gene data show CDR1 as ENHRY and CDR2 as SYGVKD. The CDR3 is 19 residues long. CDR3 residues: CAISERTATSGRTPDTQYF.

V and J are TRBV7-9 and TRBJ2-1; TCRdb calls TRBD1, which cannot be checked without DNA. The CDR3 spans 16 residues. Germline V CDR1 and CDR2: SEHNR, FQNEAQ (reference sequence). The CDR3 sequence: CASSHRAGGSYNEQFF.

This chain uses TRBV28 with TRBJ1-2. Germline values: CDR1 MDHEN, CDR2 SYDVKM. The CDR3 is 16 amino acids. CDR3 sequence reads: CASSLANLPRIHGYTF.

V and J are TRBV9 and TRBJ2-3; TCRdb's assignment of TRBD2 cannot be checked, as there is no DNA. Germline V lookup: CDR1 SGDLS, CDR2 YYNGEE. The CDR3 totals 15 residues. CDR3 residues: CASSSEGLGGDTQYF.